These 22 T cell receptor beta chains were sequenced from one sample in a study of cytomegalovirus exposure and HLA in healthy donors. The PCR was carried out with 60 Vbeta primers and 13 Jbeta primers. The method was immunoSEQ multiplex PCR; TCRdb's version includes in-frame clones alone and lacks a portion of them. The sample carries approximately 110,000 clones, about three quarters recorded once. The specimen was PBMCs. All receptors derive from a woman in her 30s in good health and CMV-seronegative.

Concerning this clone itself: Compared with germline, one end of the junction differs, possibly owing to a read error. The CDR3 region has the DNA TGTTCCAGCAGCGCGGGATCCCAGAGGGGAAACACCATATATTTT. Its protein product is CSSSAGSQRGNTIYF. The chain has TRBV7-9 and TRBJ1-3; D unclear. The V gene's germline CDR1 is SEHNR and CDR2 FQNEAQ (reference sequence). The CDR3 runs to 15 residues.

Details on this clone: A much larger clone sits a single nucleotide away, making a read error possible. The rearrangement uses TRBV6-4 and TRBJ2-6, with D possibly TRBD1 on 5 matching bases. Looked up from germline, CDR1 is MRHNA and CDR2 is SNTAGT. Trimming took off 3 bases at V and 1 base at J, with 7 bases between the two ends. The CDR3 spans 15 residues. CDR3 in DNA: TGTGCCAGCAGTGAAGCAGGGTCTGGGGCCAACGTCCTGACTTTC. It translates to CASSEAGSGANVLTF.

This chain connects TRBV30 to TRBJ2-6; weak D call: TRBD2 (5 bases). Germline CDR1 and CDR2: GTSNPN and SVGIG (reference sequence). V was pared by 0 bases and J by 1 base, with 7 bases between. The CDR3 is 15 residues long. The CDR3 nucleotides read TGTGCCTGGAGTGTTGGACTTTCTGGGGCCAACGTCCTGACTTTC. Amino acids: CAWSVGLSGANVLTF.

This clone occurred once. One end of the junction is discordant with germline, which a read error may explain. This rearrangement joins TRBV7-7 to TRBJ2-3; possibly TRBD2 for D (5 bases). This CDR3 region has 14 residues. CDR1 and CDR2 from the germline V gene are SSHAT and FNYEAQ (reference sequence). CDR3 bases: TGTGCTAGCAGCCGGGATCATAGCACAGATACGCAGTATTTT. As protein: CASSRDHSTDTQYF.

This chain uses TRBV9 with TRBJ1-1; maybe TRBD1 (5 bases). The germline V and J ends were trimmed by 0 bases and 3 bases, with 15 bases remaining between them. The CDR3 is 16 amino acids. The V gene's germline CDR1 is SGDLS and CDR2 YYNGEE. The CDR3: CASSVALNPGDTEAFF. CDR3 DNA: TGTGCCAGCAGCGTAGCTCTAAACCCGGGGGACACTGAAGCTTTCTTT.

The chain combines TRBV7-9 with TRBJ2-5, with 9 bases fitting TRBD1. The CDR3 totals 15 residues. Trimming cost V 5 bases and J 2 bases; bases outside gene matches: 6. Germline CDR1 SEHNR, CDR2 FQNEAQ (reference sequence). DNA for the CDR3: TGTGCCAGCAGCCTAGACAGGGGGGTTCAAGAGACCCAGTACTTC. It is translated as CASSLDRGVQETQYF.

This chain uses TRBV5-1 with TRBJ2-6, with a tentative D call TRBD2 (5 bases). Germline CDR1 is SGHRS and CDR2 is YFSETQ. The V and J ends lost 0 bases and 2 bases respectively, with 9 bases between them. This CDR3 has 16 residues. CDR3 protein: CASSLGQRPGANVLTF. CDR3 bases: TGCGCCAGCAGCTTGGGCCAGCGGCCTGGGGCCAACGTCCTGACTTTC.

The CDR3 DNA reads TGTGCCAGCAGTCCTACCGGGACAGCCAATTCACCCCTCCACTTT. Amino acids: CASSPTGTANSPLHF. The chain has TRBV6-5 and TRBJ1-6; TRBD1 agrees at 7 bases. V shed 5 bases and J 7 bases; nucleotides not matched to a gene: 8. Germline CDR1 is MNHEY and CDR2 is SVGAGI. The CDR3 is 15 amino acids.

The chain joins TRBV7-2 to TRBJ2-7; 9 nucleotides agree with TRBD1. This CDR3 region has 13 residues. Germline V gene data show CDR1 as SGHTA and CDR2 as FQGNSA. Unmatched junction bases numbered 2, after V lost 5 bases and J lost 3 bases. For the CDR3, the DNA is TGTGCCAGCAGCCCGGACAGGGGCTACGAGCAGTACTTC. Protein: CASSPDRGYEQYF.

The chain employs TRBV10-3 and TRBJ2-1, with 14 bases aligning to TRBD2. The CDR3 has 15 residues. CDR1 is ENHRY and CDR2 is SYGVKD in the germline V gene. With V trimmed by 6 bases and J by 8 bases, 6 bases remained unmatched. CDR3 DNA sequence: TGTGCCATCAGCCCCGGGACTAGCGGGGGTGATGAGCAGTTCTTC. Amino acid sequence: CAISPGTSGGDEQFF.

The chain has TRBV30 and TRBJ2-7, with 7 bases lining up with TRBD2. V dropped 8 bases and J dropped 9; count of bases not matched to a gene: 16. CDR1 and CDR2 from the germline V gene are GTSNPN and SVGIG (reference sequence). The CDR3 covers 13 residues. The CDR3 coding sequence is TGTGCCCGGGACCAGCGGGGAATGTCGGGGCAGTACTTC. Translation gives CARDQRGMSGQYF.

This clone was seen more than once but under ten times. The chain links TRBV29-1 to TRBJ1-2; TRBD1 matches 7 bases. Germline CDR1 SQVTM, CDR2 ANQGSEA. Germline trimming cut 4 bases from V and 2 bases from J; bases unmatched to any gene: 1. This CDR3 contains 12 residues. The CDR3 loop is CSVGGQNYGYTF. For the CDR3, the DNA is TGCAGCGTTGGGGGACAGAACTATGGCTACACCTTC.

The CDR3 is CASSFLGDGEKLFF. As DNA, the CDR3 is TGTGCCAGCAGTTTCTTAGGGGATGGGGAAAAACTGTTTTTT. The gene calls are TRBV27 and TRBJ1-4; D may be TRBD1 (5 bases). The CDR3 totals 14 residues. The V gene's germline CDR1 is MNHEY and CDR2 SMNVEV (reference sequence). V shed 3 bases and J shed 8 bases, with 13 bases lying between them.

This clone was observed a few times. The CDR3 loop reads CASSPGQRQPQHF. CDR3 in DNA: TGTGCCAGCAGCCCAGGACAGAGGCAGCCCCAGCATTTT. This sequence joins TRBV7-3 and TRBJ1-5; the D gene is possibly TRBD1 (6 bases). Germline assignment: CDR1 SGHTA and CDR2 FQGTGA. The V end lost 5 bases, the J end lost 7 bases, and 12 bases lay between the germline ends. The CDR3 is 13 residues long.

The chain carries TRBV6-1 and TRBJ1-1, with a weak D call TRBD1 (5 bases). This CDR3 has 13 amino acids. V was shortened by 4 bases and J by 3 bases, with 9 bases between the two germline ends. Germline V gene lookup returns CDR1 MNHNS and CDR2 SASEGT. This CDR3 is CASSAGRDTEAFF. The CDR3 DNA follows: TGTGCCAGCAGTGCAGGGAGGGACACTGAAGCTTTCTTT.

This chain uses TRBV30 with TRBJ1-1; the D gene is possibly TRBD1 (5 bases). CDR1 and CDR2 (germline): GTSNPN, SVGIG (reference sequence). The CDR3 runs 13 residues. CDR3 nucleotide sequence: TGTGCAATCTGGGGGGGAGGGATCACTGAAGCTTTCTTT. This gives the protein CAIWGGGITEAFF.

This rearrangement joins TRBV19 to TRBJ2-3, with 7 bases lining up with TRBD2. The germline gives CDR1 LNHDA, CDR2 SQIVND (reference sequence). Trimming removed 3 bases from V and 5 bases from J; junction bases left unmatched: 11. The CDR3 sequence is 16 residues long. The chain's CDR3 is CASSIRTRGGRDTQYF. In nucleotides, the CDR3 is TGTGCCAGTAGTATCAGGACTAGGGGCGGGCGAGATACGCAGTATTTT.

The chain is built from TRBV6-1 and TRBJ1-2; 9 bases map to TRBD1. Per the germline V gene, CDR1 is MNHNS and CDR2 is SASEGT. The CDR3 totals 16 residues. The V gene end was trimmed by 0 bases and the J gene end by 5 bases; junction bases not matched to a gene: 7. This CDR3 reads CASSEAVTGQGYGYTF. The CDR3, as DNA: TGTGCCAGCAGTGAAGCGGTGACGGGACAGGGTTATGGCTACACCTTC.

The chain employs TRBV27 and TRBJ2-6; D possibly corresponds to TRBD1 (5 bases). The CDR3 covers 18 residues. CDR1 is MNHEY and CDR2 is SMNVEV in the germline V gene (reference sequence). V shed 1 base and J shed 0 bases, with 13 bases lying between them. CDR3 nucleotide sequence: TGTGCCAGCAGTTTATGGGCCACCGACAGCTCTGGGGCCAACGTCCTGACTTTC. It codes for CASSLWATDSSGANVLTF. The full variable domain, in which reference TRBV27 and TRBJ2-6 provide the parts outside the CDR3, is EAQVTQNPRYLITVTGKKLTVTCSQNMNHEYMSWYRQDPGLGLRQIYYSMNVEVTDKGDVPEGYKVSRKEKRNFPLILESPSPNQTSLYFCASSLWATDSSGANVLTFGAGSRLTVL.

The chain employs TRBV29-1 and TRBJ1-1, with D maybe TRBD1 (5 bases). Germline V CDR1 and CDR2: SQVTM, ANQGSEA. V was shortened by 4 bases and J by 0 bases, with 9 bases between the two germline ends. The CDR3 totals 13 residues. DNA for the CDR3: TGCAGCGTTGTTGCAGGGATGAACACTGAAGCTTTCTTT. This sequence encodes CSVVAGMNTEAFF.

The rearrangement links TRBV11-2 to TRBJ1-2, with 7 bases fitting TRBD1. The V gene's germline CDR1 is SGHAT and CDR2 FQNNGV. The CDR3 covers 15 residues. V dropped 5 bases and J dropped 6; count of bases not matched to a gene: 12. The CDR3: CASSARQGGADGYTF. The CDR3 coding sequence is TGTGCCAGCAGCGCTAGACAGGGAGGAGCGGATGGCTACACCTTC. The whole variable domain, remainder taken from reference TRBV11-2 and TRBJ1-2, is EAGVAQSPRYKIIEKRQSVAFWCNPISGHATLYWYQQILGQGPKLLIQFQNNGVVDDSQLPKDRFSAERLKGVDSTLKIQPAKLEDSAVYLCASSARQGGADGYTFGSGTRLTVV.

The chain employs TRBV9 and TRBJ1-4; 8 positions match TRBD1. The CDR3 has 15 amino acids. V shed 2 bases and J 5 bases; nucleotides not matched to a gene: 5. The germline gives CDR1 SGDLS, CDR2 YYNGEE. The CDR3 DNA reads TGTGCCAGCAGCGTCCGCAGGGGGCCCAATGAAAAACTGTTTTTT. It translates to CASSVRRGPNEKLFF.